What follows is one TCR beta chain and its context. Its specificity is unknown. The assay was immunoSEQ multiplex PCR, and TCRdb's table has in-frame clones only and misses some. The data contain about 62,000 clones, almost 95% of them singletons. The data are from a study of OX40 agonist ivuxolimab in advanced cancers. Study at large: A diagnosis of hepatocellular carcinoma, melanoma, renal cell or head and neck cancer was present in dose-escalation patients.

Germline assignment: CDR1 MNHEY and CDR2 SVGAGI. The J segment lost 4 bases and the V segment lost 2 bases, leaving 2 bases of the junction unmatched. There are 14 residues in the CDR3. Findings and caveats of the study: The specificity for antigen of the expanded peripheral T cells was not determined. CD8+ T cells averaged more expanded clones than CD4+.

The clonotype comes from an adult with an advanced solid tumor such as melanoma, head and neck, liver or kidney cancer. The starting material was CD4+ or CD8+ T cells sorted from blood, obtained in a trial of the OX40 agonist ivuxolimab. The V and J genes are TRBV6-5 and TRBJ1-2; TRBD1 matches at 9 bases. CDR3 amino acids: CASSYGTGLYGYTF. The CDR3 nucleotides are TGTGCCAGCAGTTACGGGACAGGGCTCTATGGCTACACCTTC.